This TCR beta chain was sequenced during a study of spatial heterogeneity in lung cancer. Study-level background: Sequenced follow-up PBMC samples came a median of about 24 months after resection, where available. Detected beta-chain sequences consistently exceeded alpha-chain sequences. A unique TCR and UMI combination showed up more than ten times in raw reads, on average.

Noted time point: blood at routine non-recurrence follow-up after resection. Material for sequencing was whole RNA from tumor, nontumor lung or frozen PBMC, left unsorted. Germline CDR1 is SGHRS and CDR2 is YFSETQ. V was trimmed by 4 bases and J by 0 bases, leaving 20 bases between them. This CDR3 is 18 amino acids long. The library protocol tagged each TCR cDNA with a unique molecular identifier. From the 5' RACE reads, TCRdb called clonotypes with MiXCR, one entry per CDR3 protein. The data hold roughly 120,000 distinct CDR3 sequences, with less than 15% observed a single time. Sequenced here: PBMCs, sampled at follow-up. This sequence was found in a male donor with early-stage non-small cell lung cancer. V and J are TRBV5-1 and TRBJ1-3, with D possibly matching TRBD1 (5 bases). CDR3 loop: CASSHGGKELLSGNTIYF. The DNA of the CDR3 is TGCGCCAGCAGCCATGGGGGGAAAGAACTTCTCTCTGGAAACACCATATATTTT.